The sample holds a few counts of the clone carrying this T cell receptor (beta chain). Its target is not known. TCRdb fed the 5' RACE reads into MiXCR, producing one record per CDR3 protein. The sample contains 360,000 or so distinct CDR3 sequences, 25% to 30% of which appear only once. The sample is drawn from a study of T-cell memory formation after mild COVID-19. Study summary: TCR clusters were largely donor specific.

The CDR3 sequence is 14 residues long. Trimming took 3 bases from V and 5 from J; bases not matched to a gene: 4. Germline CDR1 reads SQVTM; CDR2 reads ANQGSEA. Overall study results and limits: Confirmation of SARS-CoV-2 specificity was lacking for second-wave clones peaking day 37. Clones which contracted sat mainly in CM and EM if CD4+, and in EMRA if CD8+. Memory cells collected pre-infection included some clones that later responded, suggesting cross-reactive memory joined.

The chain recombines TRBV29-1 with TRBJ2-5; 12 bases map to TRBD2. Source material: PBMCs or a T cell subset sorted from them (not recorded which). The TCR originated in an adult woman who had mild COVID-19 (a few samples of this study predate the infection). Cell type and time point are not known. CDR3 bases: TGCAGCGTTGAGCTAGCGGGAGGGCCGGAGACCCAGTACTTC. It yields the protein CSVELAGGPETQYF.